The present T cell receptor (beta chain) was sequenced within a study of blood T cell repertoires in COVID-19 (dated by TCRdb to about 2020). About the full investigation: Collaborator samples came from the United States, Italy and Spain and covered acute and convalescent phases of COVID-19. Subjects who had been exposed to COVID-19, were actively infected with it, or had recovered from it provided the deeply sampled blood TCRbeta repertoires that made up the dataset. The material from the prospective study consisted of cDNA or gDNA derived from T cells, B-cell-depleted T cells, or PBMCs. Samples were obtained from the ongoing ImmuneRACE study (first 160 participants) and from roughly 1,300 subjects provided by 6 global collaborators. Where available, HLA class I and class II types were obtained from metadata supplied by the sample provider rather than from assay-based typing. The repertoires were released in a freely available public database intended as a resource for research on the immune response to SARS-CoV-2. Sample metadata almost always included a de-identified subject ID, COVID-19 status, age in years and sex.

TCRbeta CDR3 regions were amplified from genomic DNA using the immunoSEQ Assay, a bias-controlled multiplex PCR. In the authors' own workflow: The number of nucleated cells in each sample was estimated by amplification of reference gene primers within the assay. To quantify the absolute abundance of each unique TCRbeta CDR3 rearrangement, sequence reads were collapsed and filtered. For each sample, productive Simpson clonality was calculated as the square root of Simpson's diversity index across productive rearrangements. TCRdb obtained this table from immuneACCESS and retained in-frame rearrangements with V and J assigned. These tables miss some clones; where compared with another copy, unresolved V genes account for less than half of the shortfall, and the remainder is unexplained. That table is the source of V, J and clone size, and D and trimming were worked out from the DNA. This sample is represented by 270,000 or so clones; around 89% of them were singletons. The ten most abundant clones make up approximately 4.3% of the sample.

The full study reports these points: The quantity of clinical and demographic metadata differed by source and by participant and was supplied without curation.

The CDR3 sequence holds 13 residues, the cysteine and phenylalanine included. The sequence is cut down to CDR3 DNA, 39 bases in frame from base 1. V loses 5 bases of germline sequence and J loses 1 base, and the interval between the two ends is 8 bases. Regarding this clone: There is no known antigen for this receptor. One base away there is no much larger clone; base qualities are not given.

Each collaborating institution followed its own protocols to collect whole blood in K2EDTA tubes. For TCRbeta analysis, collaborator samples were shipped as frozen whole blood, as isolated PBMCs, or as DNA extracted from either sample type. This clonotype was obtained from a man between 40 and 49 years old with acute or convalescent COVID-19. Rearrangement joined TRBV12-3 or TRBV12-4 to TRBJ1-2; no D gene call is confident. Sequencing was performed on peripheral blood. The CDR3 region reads CASSPGINYGYTF. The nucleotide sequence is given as TGTGCCAGCAGTCCGGGGATTAACTATGGCTACACCTTC.